This note documents a single TCR beta chain sequence. Its specificity is unknown. Survey-depth TCRbeta CDR3 sequencing reported V/J genes and productive frequencies. Data came from immunoSEQ multiplex PCR; TCRdb stores just in-frame clones and leaves some out. The sample yields over 1,500 clones, about 70% seen once. This sample is part of a study of tissue T cells after allogeneic stem cell transplantation. Study-wide background: Several unmodified and three CD34-selected T-cell-depleted grafts went to graft-versus-host disease patients. Pathologist H&E review favored samples with visible lymphocytes for sequencing among multiple samples. Regarding the study as a whole: In patients and mice, blood and spleen missed much of tissue repertoire.

This receptor was identified in a male patient aged 40-70 years with steroid-refractory graft-versus-host disease after an allogeneic stem cell transplant. Some T cells may be provided by the graft donor. The source material was colon tissue, sampled at autopsy.

The CDR3 coding sequence is TGCGCCAGCAGTATGGTGGCTAGCGGGGGGGCAAGGGACACCGGGGAGCTGTTTTTT. Its translation: CASSMVASGGARDTGELFF. The genes are TRBV4-1 and TRBJ2-2, with 12 bases identical to TRBD2. J was trimmed by 3 bases and V by 6 bases; bases with no gene match: 14. The CDR3 is 19 residues long. Germline V gene data show CDR1 as MGHRA and CDR2 as YSYEKL.